This record looks at one TCR beta chain sequence and its context. Antigen specificity is unknown. The entry originates in a study of radiotherapy plus CTLA-4 blockade in lung cancer. For the study at large: Disease control reached roughly 33%, with objective responses in about 19%. Whole-study findings and limits: There was expansion of tumor-derived TCR clones in blood after radiotherapy plus ipilimumab.

J was trimmed by 5 bases and V by 5 bases; bases with no gene match: 7. Germline V gene data show CDR1 as SGHAT and CDR2 as FQNNGV. The CDR3 extends over 16 amino acids. Clones were read by immunoSEQ multiplex PCR, and TCRdb kept only the in-frame ones, dropping some. The repertoire consists of about 40,000 clones, with approximately 79% occurring once and the leading ten covering more than 20%. The origin of this receptor is a human donor with non-small cell lung cancer that progressed on radiotherapy plus ipilimumab. The sample here was peripheral blood, taken from a patient treated with radiotherapy plus ipilimumab. The V and J genes are TRBV11-2 and TRBJ2-5, with 14 bases identical to TRBD2. CDR3 sequence reads: CASSARTSGGMETQYF. For the CDR3, the DNA is TGTGCCAGCAGCGCCCGGACTAGCGGGGGGATGGAGACCCAGTACTTC.